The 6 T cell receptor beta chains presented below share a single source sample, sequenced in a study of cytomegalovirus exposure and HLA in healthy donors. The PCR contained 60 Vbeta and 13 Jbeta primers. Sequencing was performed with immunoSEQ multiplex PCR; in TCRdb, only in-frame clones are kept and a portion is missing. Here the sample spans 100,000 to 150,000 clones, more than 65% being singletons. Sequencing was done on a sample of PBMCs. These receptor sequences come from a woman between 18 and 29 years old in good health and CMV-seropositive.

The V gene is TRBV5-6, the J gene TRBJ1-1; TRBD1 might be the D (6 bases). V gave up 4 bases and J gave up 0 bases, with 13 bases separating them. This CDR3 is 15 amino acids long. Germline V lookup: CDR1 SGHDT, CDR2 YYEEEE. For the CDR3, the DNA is TGTGCCAGCAGCGCCCGGACAGTAATGAACACTGAAGCTTTCTTT. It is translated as CASSARTVMNTEAFF.

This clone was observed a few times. The CDR3 reads CASVGTDTQYF. For the CDR3, the DNA is TGTGCCAGCGTCGGCACAGATACGCAGTATTTT. The rearrangement uses TRBV2 and TRBJ2-3; the D is unclear. V lost 8 bases, J lost 1 base, and 4 bases lay in between. Germline V gene data show CDR1 as SNHLY and CDR2 as FYNNEI. This CDR3 contains 11 residues.

Here the CDR3 DNA reads TGTGCCAGCAGCCTTAGCGGGGGATCCTACGAGCAGTACTTC. As protein: CASSLSGGSYEQYF. This chain uses TRBV4-2 with TRBJ2-7; TRBD2 matches 9 bases. This CDR3 contains 14 residues. The germline gives CDR1 LGHNA, CDR2 YNFKEQ. V was pared by 4 bases and J by 1 base, with 2 bases of the junction left unmatched.

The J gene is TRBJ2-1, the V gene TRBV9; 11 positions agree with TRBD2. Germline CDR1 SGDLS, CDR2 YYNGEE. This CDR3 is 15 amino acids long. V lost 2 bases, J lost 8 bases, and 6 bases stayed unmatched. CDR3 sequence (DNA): TGTGCCAGCAGCGTTAGCGGGGGGGCCATCTATGAGCAGTTCTTC. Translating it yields CASSVSGGAIYEQFF.

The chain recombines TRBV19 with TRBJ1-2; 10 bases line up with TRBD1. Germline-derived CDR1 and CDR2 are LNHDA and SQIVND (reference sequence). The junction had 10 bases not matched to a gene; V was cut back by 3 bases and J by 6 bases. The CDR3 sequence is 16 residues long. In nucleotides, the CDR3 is TGTGCCAGTAGTATCGGGACAGGGGCGTTAGGGCATGGCTACACCTTC. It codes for CASSIGTGALGHGYTF.

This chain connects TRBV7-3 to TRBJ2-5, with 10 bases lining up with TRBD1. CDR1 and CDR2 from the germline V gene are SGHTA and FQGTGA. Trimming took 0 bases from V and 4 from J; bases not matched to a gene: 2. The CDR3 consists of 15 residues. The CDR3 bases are TGTGCCAGCAGCTTAACCCGGACAGGGGGAGAGACCCAGTACTTC. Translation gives CASSLTRTGGETQYF.